The rows below give T cell receptor beta chains drawn from one sample of a study of T cell responses to AZD1222 COVID-19 vaccine. TCRdb's copy holds only in-frame clones and misses some; the assay was immunoSEQ multiplex PCR. The profile covers about 140,000 clones, with 85% to 95% appearing a single time and approximately 2.8% taken by the ten largest. The sequencing used peripheral blood, collected on day 0 of AZD1222 vaccination. Receptors were obtained from an adult in good health. The CDR3 runs from the conserved cysteine through the conserved F or W. The D gene is left open where the match is weak. Some rows mark clone size as missing; the rest say once, few, many or name a class of expanded clone.

>TRBJ2-7|TRBV28|-|once
TGTGCCAGCAGCCGGTTGGGAGCTTACGAGCAGTACTTC
CASSRLGAYEQYF
>TRBJ2-4|TRBV28|TRBD2|-
TGTGCCAGCAGCCGACGACTAGCGGGAGTGAACATTCAGTACTTC
CASSRRLAGVNIQYF
>TRBJ1-2|TRBV18|-|-
TGTGCCAGCTCACTGGGCAGGGGTGTCTATGGCTACACCTTC
CASSLGRGVYGYTF
>TRBJ2-7|TRBV11-3|TRBD1|-
TGTGCCAGCAGGCGGACAGGGGGTGGCGAGCAGTACTTC
CASRRTGGGEQYF
>TRBJ1-4|TRBV28|TRBD1|-
TGTGCCACTACAGACAGGGCGGGTAGAAAACTGTTTTTT
CATTDRAGRKLFF
>TRBJ2-7|TRBV5-4|-|-
TGTGCCAGCAGCTATAACCCAAGTTCTATAGGGTACGAGCAGTACTTC
CASSYNPSSIGYEQYF
>TRBJ2-7|TRBV27|-|-
TGTGCCAGCAGTTTTGGTCCTCAGGGGCTGAACGAGCAGTACTTC
CASSFGPQGLNEQYF
>TRBJ1-2|TRBV5-5|TRBD1|-
TGTGCCAGCAGCTCGCCGGGACAGGGAAACAACTATGGCTACACCTTC
CASSSPGQGNNYGYTF
>TRBJ1-6|TRBV11-2|TRBD1|-
TGTGCCAGCAGCCAAGGACAGGCGTGGGGCTATAATTCACCCCTCCACTTT
CASSQGQAWGYNSPLHF
>TRBJ2-2|TRBV5-8|-|-
TGTGCCAGCAGCTTGTGGGCGGAAGCGAACACCGGGGAGCTGTTTTTT
CASSLWAEANTGELFF
>TRBJ1-2|TRBV7-8|TRBD1|-
TGTGCCAGCAGCCGAGTGACAGGGGGCTATGGCTACACCTTC
CASSRVTGGYGYTF
>TRBJ2-2|TRBV15|-|-
TGTGCCACCAGCAGGTACCGGGACCAAAACACCGGGGAGCTGTTTTTT
CATSRYRDQNTGELFF
>TRBJ2-3|TRBV5-4|-|-
TGTGCCAGCAGCTTGGACCTCCGGGACCAACACACAGATACGCAGTATTTT
CASSLDLRDQHTDTQYF
>TRBJ2-7|TRBV28|-|-
TGTGCCAGCAGTCCTCCCGGAGGGGGCGGTACCAACGAGCAGTACTTC
CASSPPGGGGTNEQYF
>TRBJ2-3|TRBV23-1|TRBD2|-
TGCGCCAGCAGTCAAACTAGCGGGGGGCCTAAGAATACGCAGTATTTT
CASSQTSGGPKNTQYF
>TRBJ2-7|TRBV10-3|-|-
TGTGCCATCAGCGGAGGAGGGGGGACCTACGAGCAGTACTTC
CAISGGGGTYEQYF